These T cell receptor beta chains were read from a single sample in a study of Graves' ophthalmopathy and Graves' hyperthyroidism. Via MiXCR, TCRdb re-called the multiplex PCR reads, giving one row per CDR3 protein. The sample records over a million distinct CDR3 sequences, roughly two fifths being singletons. The sample was peripheral blood or thyroid tissue (not recorded which). These TCRs come from an adult man with Graves' hyperthyroidism. Both conserved end residues are part of each CDR3.

cdr3_aa	v_call	j_call
CASSLGPGQGVNQPQHF	TRBV7-9	TRBJ1-5
CATSRSGTSGNTF	TRBV15	TRBJ1-2
CAISVWDWANEQYF	TRBV10-3	TRBJ2-7
CSVRSENSYEQYF	TRBV29-1	TRBJ2-7
CAISDRQASGANVLTF	TRBV10-3	TRBJ2-6
CASSPNGQGFDTEAF	TRBV19	TRBJ2-6
CASTVPQGRGYTF	TRBV12-3/TRBV12-4	TRBJ1-2
CAISDEDRDYEQYF	TRBV10-3	TRBJ2-7
CASSLDGASTDTQYF	TRBV7-2	TRBJ2-3
CASSPGQGGGTQYF	TRBV7-8	TRBJ2-5
CASSSTDIRRNQPQHF	TRBV6-6	TRBJ1-5
CANKGGGLYGYTF	TRBV12-3/TRBV12-4	TRBJ1-2
CASSLDDPTYEQYF	TRBV11-2	TRBJ2-7
CSVLSNANTGELFF	TRBV20-1	TRBJ2-2
CAIGRDEVGQPQHF	TRBV10-3	TRBJ1-5
CASSISTGPSSPLHF	TRBV19	TRBJ1-6
CASSPDGGGPGETQYF	TRBV2	TRBJ2-5
CASSQRVFQGSNQPQHF	TRBV4-1	TRBJ1-5
CSSNTEAFF	TRBV29-1	TRBJ1-1
CSSLAGYEQYF	TRBV29-1	TRBJ2-7
CSAPGQATYEQYF	TRBV20-1	TRBJ2-7
CASSLGVAEAFF	TRBV5-1	TRBJ1-1
CASSLDGSVYEQYF	TRBV7-8	TRBJ2-7
CASSLRQGADSNQPQHF	TRBV7-2	TRBJ1-5
CASSIGPSTTEAFF	TRBV19	TRBJ1-1
CASSEIVHTQYF	TRBV25-1	TRBJ2-3
CSARDIWASKGRQPQHF	TRBV20-1	TRBJ1-5
CASSPGTGFLGELFF	TRBV7-2	TRBJ2-2
CASSLGVRTEAFF	TRBV6-5	TRBJ1-1
CASGRDREMRRMYF	TRBV7-9	TRBJ1-3
CASSADRAREQYF	TRBV7-2	TRBJ2-7
CASSPPPLGGETQYF	TRBV7-2	TRBJ2-5
CASSSAGGNEKLFF	TRBV5-1	TRBJ1-4
CASSPTGTEAFF	TRBV7-2	TRBJ1-1
CANGEFGDTYNSPLHF	TRBV7-9	TRBJ1-6
CASRLPGQGIGSPLHF	TRBV19	TRBJ1-6
CSATPPGGTFIYGYTF	TRBV20-1	TRBJ1-2
CATRAGDQPQHF	TRBV15	TRBJ1-5
CASSEPGGGYGYTF	TRBV6-6	TRBJ1-2
CSANPGRETQYF	TRBV20-1	TRBJ2-5
CASSLGTGGYTF	TRBV11-2	TRBJ1-2
CASLAQPGTEAFF	TRBV25-1	TRBJ1-1
CASSYAQVAGYTF	TRBV6-2/TRBV6-3	TRBJ1-2
CSAYEPWNSGANVLTF	TRBV29-1	TRBJ2-6
CASSLRGGAGTQYF	TRBV7-2	TRBJ2-5
CSARELPLYEQYF	TRBV20-1	TRBJ2-7
CASSTQGAAGANVLTF	TRBV7-2	TRBJ2-6
CAIPEGWTNQYF	TRBV10-3	TRBJ2-5
CATSANGLAVSGANVLTF	TRBV24-1	TRBJ2-6
CASSYLDSTEAFF	TRBV6-5	TRBJ1-1
CAWILPRTGGGTGELFF	TRBV30	TRBJ2-2
CASSNGAGHQETQYF	TRBV7-2	TRBJ2-5
CASSLGSAVTQETQYF	TRBV7-6	TRBJ2-5